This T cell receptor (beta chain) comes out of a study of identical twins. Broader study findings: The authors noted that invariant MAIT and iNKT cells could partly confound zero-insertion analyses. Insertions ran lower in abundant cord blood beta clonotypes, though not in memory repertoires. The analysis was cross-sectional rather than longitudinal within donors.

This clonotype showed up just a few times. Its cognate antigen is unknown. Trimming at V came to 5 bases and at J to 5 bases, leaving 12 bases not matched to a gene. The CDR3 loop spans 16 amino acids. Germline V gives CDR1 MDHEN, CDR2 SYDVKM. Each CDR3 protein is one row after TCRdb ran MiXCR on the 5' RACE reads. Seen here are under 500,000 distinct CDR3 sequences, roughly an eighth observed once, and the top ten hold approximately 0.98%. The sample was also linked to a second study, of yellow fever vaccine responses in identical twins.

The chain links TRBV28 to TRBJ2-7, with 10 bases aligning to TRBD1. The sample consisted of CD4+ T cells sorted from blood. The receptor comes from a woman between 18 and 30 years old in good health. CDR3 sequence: CASSPVTGGAIHEQYF. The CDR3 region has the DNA TGTGCCAGCAGTCCCGTGACAGGGGGCGCAATCCACGAGCAGTACTTC.